What follows are 27 T cell receptor beta chains derived from one specimen sequenced in a study of tissue T cells after allogeneic stem cell transplantation. Sequencing was performed with immunoSEQ multiplex PCR; in TCRdb, only in-frame clones are kept and a portion is missing. The table includes fewer than 5,000 clones, roughly three quarters detected once. Here the sequenced sample was duodenal tissue, taken at autopsy. All receptors come from a female patient between 18 and 50 years old with steroid-refractory graft-versus-host disease after an allogeneic stem cell transplant. Some T cells may possibly be graft donor cells.

The chain has TRBV6-5 and TRBJ2-1; no firm D call. Germline CDR1 is MNHEY and CDR2 is SVGAGI. V was shortened by 2 bases and J by 1 base, with 12 bases between the two germline ends. This CDR3 contains 16 residues. DNA of the CDR3: TGTGCCAGCAGTTACCTCCCAGCTTTATCCTACAATGAGCAGTTCTTC. It specifies CASSYLPALSYNEQFF.

V is TRBV28 and J is TRBJ2-7, with 8 bases lining up with TRBD2. The CDR3 contains 14 residues. The J segment lost 3 bases and the V segment lost 3 bases, leaving 4 bases of the junction unmatched. CDR1 is MDHEN and CDR2 is SYDVKM in the germline V gene. The CDR3 reads CASSLAGGLYEQYF. CDR3 bases: TGTGCCAGCAGTTTGGCGGGGGGCCTCTACGAGCAGTACTTC.

The chain combines TRBV27 with TRBJ2-7; D is uncertain. Germline V gene lookup returns CDR1 MNHEY and CDR2 SMNVEV (reference sequence). The CDR3 contains 15 residues. The V and J ends lost 0 bases and 5 bases respectively, with 14 bases between them. The DNA for the CDR3 is TGTGCCAGCAGTTTATCGAGAAACCTTGCCCACGAGCAGTACTTC. Residues: CASSLSRNLAHEQYF.

This clone is a singleton in its sample. The chain recombines TRBV5-1 with TRBJ2-1; weak D call: TRBD1 (6 bases). Between the trimmed V and J ends, which lost 5 bases and 5 bases, there was a span of 26 bases. This CDR3 region has 18 residues. Germline V gene data show CDR1 as SGHRS and CDR2 as YFSETQ. In DNA form, the CDR3 reads TGCGCCAGCAGTTCCCCCCTGTACAGGGCTAGAGGGAACAATGAGCAGTTCTTC. Protein sequence: CASSSPLYRARGNNEQFF.

This chain links TRBV5-1 with TRBJ2-3; 14 bases line up with TRBD2. Looked up from germline, CDR1 is SGHRS and CDR2 is YFSETQ. The CDR3 has 17 residues. V was clipped by 3 bases and J by 4 bases; unmatched bases: 7. CDR3: CASSWGLAGVYADTQYF. The CDR3 coding sequence is TGCGCCAGCAGCTGGGGACTAGCGGGAGTTTACGCAGATACGCAGTATTTT.

A word on this clone: One end of the junction does not line up with germline, which may come from a read error. The chain recombines TRBV7-9 with TRBJ1-1; tentatively, D is TRBD1 (6 bases). The CDR3 runs 18 residues. The V gene's germline CDR1 is SEHNR and CDR2 FQNEAQ (reference sequence). The CDR3 region is CASPSARGGGGGRTEAFF. The CDR3 nucleotides are TGCGCCAGCCCCTCCGCGCGGGGGGGCGGAGGAGGGAGGACTGAAGCTTTCTTT.

This chain joins TRBV28 and TRBJ2-5; the D gene is possibly TRBD2 (6 bases). V was clipped by 3 bases and J by 5 bases, with 10 bases between them. This CDR3 comprises 13 residues. Per germline, CDR1 MDHEN and CDR2 SYDVKM. CDR3 residues: CASSFRTMETQYF. The CDR3 bases are TGTGCCAGCAGTTTCAGGACTATGGAGACCCAGTACTTC.

Concerning this clone itself: The sample has other DNA sequences that encode this CDR3 too. J is TRBJ2-7 and V is TRBV5-1; weak D call: TRBD2 (6 bases). This CDR3 region has 12 residues. Trimming left V 5 bases short and J 3 bases short, with 9 bases between. CDR1 and CDR2 (germline): SGHRS, YFSETQ. The CDR3 sequence: CASSRSGYEQYF. In DNA, the CDR3 is TGCGCCAGCAGTCGTAGCGGCTACGAGCAGTACTTC.

This rearrangement joins TRBV27 to TRBJ2-3; unclear D gene. Looked up from germline, CDR1 is MNHEY and CDR2 is SMNVEV (reference sequence). The CDR3 extends over 15 amino acids. V was cut by 5 bases and J by 2 bases, with 14 bases left in between. The CDR3 region has the DNA TGTGCCAGCAGTCCACTAACGGTTCTCACAGATACGCAGTATTTT. Translation gives CASSPLTVLTDTQYF.

This clone showed up just a few times. V gene TRBV11-2 combines with J gene TRBJ2-7; TRBD1 is a possible D gene (5 bases). The germline CDR1 and CDR2 sequences are SGHAT and FQNNGV. The V end was cut by 7 bases, the J end by 0 bases, with 13 bases between. There are 14 residues in the CDR3. The CDR3 nucleotides are TGTGCCAGCACTTCCCACAGGAGCTCCTACGAGCAGTACTTC. Amino acids: CASTSHRSSYEQYF.

As for this clone: The junction differs from germline at one of its ends, possibly a read error. V and J are TRBV7-9 and TRBJ2-7; a weak D match, TRBD2 (5 bases). The CDR3 is 14 amino acids. The germline gives CDR1 SEHNR, CDR2 FQNEAQ (reference sequence). CDR3 region: CATSPMGARNEQYF. The CDR3 coding sequence is TGTGCCACCAGCCCCATGGGAGCGAGAAACGAGCAGTACTTC.

The rearrangement uses TRBV6-5 and TRBJ2-7; no firm D call. The CDR3 runs 14 residues. Germline CDR1 is MNHEY and CDR2 is SVGAGI. V lost 2 bases and J lost 4, with 12 bases in between. Written as DNA, the CDR3 is TGTGCCAGCAGTTACATCGGCCCGGATTACGAGCAGTACTTC. Translated: CASSYIGPDYEQYF.

The V and J genes are TRBV27 and TRBJ2-7; TRBD2 is a possible D gene (6 bases). Per the germline V gene, CDR1 is MNHEY and CDR2 is SMNVEV (reference sequence). V was shortened by 5 bases and J by 4 bases, with 12 bases between the two germline ends. There are 13 residues in the CDR3. CDR3 DNA sequence: TGTGCCAGCAGTCCAGCGGGTTTTTACGAGCAGTACTTC. Its translation: CASSPAGFYEQYF.

The chain couples TRBV24-1 to TRBJ2-7, with D possibly TRBD1 on 5 matching bases. The CDR3 runs 14 residues. Per the germline V gene, CDR1 is KGHDR and CDR2 is SFDVKD. Trimming removed 3 bases at V and 2 bases at J, with 10 bases between. The CDR3 nucleotides read TGTGCCACCAGTGATGGGGCCCCTACCTACGAGCAGTACTTC. Translation gives CATSDGAPTYEQYF.

This clone qualifies as medium-sized. The chain couples TRBV29-1 to TRBJ2-4; D is possibly TRBD2 (5 bases). Trimming shortened V by 4 bases and J by 7 bases, and 11 bases separated the two germline ends. CDR3 size: 12 residues. Germline values: CDR1 SQVTM, CDR2 ANQGSEA. The CDR3: CSVGETWNIQYF. The CDR3 DNA follows: TGCAGCGTTGGGGAGACGTGGAACATTCAGTACTTC.

This chain joins TRBV10-3 and TRBJ2-2, with 12 bases matching TRBD2. The V gene's germline CDR1 is ENHRY and CDR2 SYGVKD. Trimming removed 9 bases from V and 4 bases from J; junction bases left unmatched: 6. This CDR3 has 15 residues. CDR3 protein: CAMSTSGRRTGELFF. DNA of the CDR3: TGTGCCATGTCAACTAGCGGGAGGCGCACCGGGGAGCTGTTTTTT.

V is TRBV5-1 and J is TRBJ1-6; no reliable D call. The CDR3 consists of 12 residues. The V gene lost 0 bases and the J gene lost 10 bases, with 5 bases spanning the gap. The germline CDR1 and CDR2 sequences are SGHRS and YFSETQ. The CDR3 bases are TGCGCCAGCAGCTTGGATAGATCACCCCTCCACTTT. Amino acids: CASSLDRSPLHF.

This clone turned up a few times. The chain carries TRBV7-9 and TRBJ2-3; D unclear. The germline V gene has CDR1 SEHNR and CDR2 FQNEAQ (reference sequence). Trimming left V 5 bases short and J 0 bases short, with 9 bases between. There are 14 residues in the CDR3. In DNA, the CDR3 is TGTGCCAGCAGCGAACCCAAAAGCACAGATACGCAGTATTTT. Protein sequence: CASSEPKSTDTQYF.

The rearrangement links TRBV19 to TRBJ2-4; D is unresolved. Germline V lookup: CDR1 LNHDA, CDR2 SQIVND (reference sequence). Trimming removed 2 bases from V and 8 bases from J, with 13 bases in between. This CDR3 has 14 residues. Here the CDR3 DNA reads TGTGCCAGTAGTATAAGGCTAGTCAGAGACATTCAGTACTTC. Its translation: CASSIRLVRDIQYF.

The V gene is TRBV30, the J gene TRBJ1-4, with 8 positions matching TRBD1. The junction had 4 bases not matched to a gene; V was cut back by 3 bases and J by 4 bases. This CDR3 is 14 amino acids long. In germline, CDR1 is GTSNPN, CDR2 SVGIG (reference sequence). CDR3 sequence: CAWRGQVDNEKLFF. The CDR3 coding sequence is TGTGCCTGGAGGGGACAGGTGGATAATGAAAAACTGTTTTTT.

The rearrangement uses TRBV27 and TRBJ2-1; 14 bases are shared with TRBD2. Germline CDR1 and CDR2: MNHEY and SMNVEV (reference sequence). CDR3 length: 17 amino acids. With V trimmed by 6 bases and J by 7 bases, 11 bases remained unmatched. DNA for the CDR3: TGTGCCAGCAGCCGACGACTAGCGGGAGGGCCACGAAATGAGCAGTTCTTC. Translating gives CASSRRLAGGPRNEQFF.

This clone was picked up a small number of times. This sequence joins TRBV6-2 or TRBV6-3 and TRBJ1-5, with TRBD1 identical over 9 bases. Germline assignment: CDR1 MNHEY and CDR2 SVGEGT. The CDR3 has 15 residues. With 2 bases clipped from V and 5 bases from J, the junction kept 4 bases outside the gene matches. CDR3 region: CASSYGTGIYQPQHF. The CDR3 bases are TGTGCCAGCAGTTACGGGACAGGGATTTATCAGCCCCAGCATTTT.

The J gene is TRBJ2-7, the V gene TRBV7-6; D may be TRBD1 (6 bases). The CDR3 totals 14 residues. The V gene lost 5 bases and the J gene lost 5 bases, with 16 bases spanning the gap. The germline CDR1 and CDR2 sequences are SGHVS and FNYEAQ. Here the CDR3 reads CASSIRGPWDEQYF. The CDR3 DNA sequence: TGTGCCAGCAGCATCAGGGGCCCCTGGGACGAGCAGTACTTC.

The V call is TRBV12-3 or TRBV12-4, the J call TRBJ2-7; maybe TRBD2 (7 bases). Trimming took off 6 bases at V and 3 bases at J, with 12 bases between the two ends. This CDR3 is 13 amino acids long. The CDR3: CASSPRGGYEQYF. The CDR3 bases are TGTGCCAGCAGCCCTAGGGGGGGCTACGAGCAGTACTTC.

Concerning this clone itself: An end of the junction differs from the germline gene, which may be a read error. The chain combines TRBV7-7 with TRBJ2-3; D uncertain. The germline CDR1 and CDR2 sequences are SSHAT and FNYEAQ (reference sequence). The CDR3 totals 14 residues. The CDR3 is CASSLSLGTDTQYF. The CDR3 region has the DNA TGTGCTAGCAGCTTATCTCTGGGTACAGATACGCAGTATTTT.

CDR3 sequence reads: CASSHPRDSIFLGSPLHF. In DNA form, the CDR3 reads TGTGCCAGCAGCCACCCCAGGGACAGTATTTTTCTTGGGTCACCCCTCCACTTT. The V call is TRBV2, the J call TRBJ1-6; 7 nucleotides agree with TRBD1. In germline, CDR1 is SNHLY, CDR2 FYNNEI. The CDR3 sequence is 18 residues long. The trim removed 6 bases at V and 10 bases at J, leaving 21 bases unmatched.

The chain joins TRBV10-3 to TRBJ2-6; 11 bases line up with TRBD1. CDR3 length: 19 amino acids. Unmatched junction bases numbered 6, after V lost 0 bases and J lost 2 bases. Per the germline V gene, CDR1 is ENHRY and CDR2 is SYGVKD. CDR3 in DNA: TGTGCCATCAGTGAGTCTTGGGGACAGGGGGGCACTGGGGCCAACGTCCTGACTTTC. Protein: CAISESWGQGGTGANVLTF.